The present T cell receptor (beta chain) was sequenced within a study of shared clonotypes between healthy human individuals. The V and J ends lost 4 bases and 6 bases respectively, with 15 bases between them. This CDR3 contains 15 residues. Germline loops: CDR1 MDHEN, CDR2 SYDVKM. Sequenced by immunoSEQ multiplex PCR; TCRdb stores in-frame clones only, minus some. The sample has 2 million to 2.5 million clones; around 90% are singletons. This clone came up once. Sequencing was done on a sample of naive CD4+ T cells from PBMCs. The subset: CD45RA+ positively selected. This TCR was sampled from a man aged 18-30 years in good health. Some clones in this sample may be carry-over from other donors' samples. The chain employs TRBV28 and TRBJ1-4; D is undetermined. The DNA for the CDR3 is TGTGCCAGCAGTTCGGTGGGATTTGTGGATGAAAAACTGTTTTTT. Residues: CASSSVGFVDEKLFF.